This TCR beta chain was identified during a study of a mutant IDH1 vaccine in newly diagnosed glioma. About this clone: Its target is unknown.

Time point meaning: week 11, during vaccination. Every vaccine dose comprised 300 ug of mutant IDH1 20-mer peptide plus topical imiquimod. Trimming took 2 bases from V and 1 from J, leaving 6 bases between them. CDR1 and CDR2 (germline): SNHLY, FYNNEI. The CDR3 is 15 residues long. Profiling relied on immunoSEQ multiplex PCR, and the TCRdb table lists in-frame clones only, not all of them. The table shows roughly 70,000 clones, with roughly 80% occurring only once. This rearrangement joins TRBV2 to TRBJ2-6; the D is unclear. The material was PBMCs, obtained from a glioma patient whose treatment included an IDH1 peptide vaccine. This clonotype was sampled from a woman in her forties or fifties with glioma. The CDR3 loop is CASSESRSGANVLTF. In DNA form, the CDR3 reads TGTGCCAGCAGTGAATCCCGGTCTGGGGCCAACGTCCTGACTTTC.